Described below is a single T cell receptor beta chain sequence and its context. This sample is drawn from a study of cytomegalovirus exposure and HLA in healthy donors. From the approximately 120-subject validation cohort, which was separate from the approximately 670-subject first cohort, the donors were drawn. Produced via immunoSEQ multiplex PCR; TCRdb's table is partial and in-frame only. The sample yields roughly 200,000 clones, about 89% seen once. This TCR was sampled from a man in his thirties or forties in good health and CMV-seropositive. What was sequenced was PBMCs.

The CDR3 DNA is TGTGCCAGCAGCCTCAGCGGGAGTGGGGAGAATGAGCAGTTCTTC. As protein: CASSLSGSGENEQFF. The chain recombines TRBV9 with TRBJ2-1; 8 bases agree with TRBD2. V shed 4 bases, J shed 7 bases, and the junction held 10 bases outside the gene matches. Germline CDR1 reads SGDLS; CDR2 reads YYNGEE. This CDR3 contains 15 residues.